This TCR beta chain was captured in a study of radiotherapy plus CTLA-4 blockade in lung cancer. TCRdb keeps only in-frame clones here, not all; method: immunoSEQ multiplex PCR. The table shows over 100,000 clones, with over 80% occurring only once. The ends were cut back, 8 bases at V and 2 bases at J, with 15 bases in the middle. The CDR3 spans 14 residues. From germline, CDR1 is SNHLY and CDR2 FYNNEI. This material consisted of peripheral blood, taken from a patient treated with radiotherapy plus ipilimumab. This clonotype originated in a human donor with non-small cell lung cancer that progressed on radiotherapy plus ipilimumab. The chain recombines TRBV2 with TRBJ2-5; D assignment may be TRBD1 or TRBD2 (6 bases each). In DNA form, the CDR3 reads TGTGCCAGCCGTGGGGGGACAACACAAGAGACCCAGTACTTC. It encodes CASRGGTTQETQYF.